Reported below is one TCR beta chain. The target antigen is unknown. The sample belongs to a study of shared clonotypes between healthy human individuals. Study overall: Donors were two women and a few men aged 18 to 49. Three plates were used per donor for CD4 naive, three for CD4 memory, two for CD8 naive and one for CD8 memory. General observations from the study: Among donors, clonotype sharing was expected to be affected by sequencing depth.

The table came from immunoSEQ multiplex PCR; TCRdb's copy has only in-frame clones and leaves some out. The sample lists about 680,000 clones, about 90% seen once, with 20% to 25% in the top ten. Terminally differentiated effector memory CD45RA+ cells were excluded from the naive CD8 cells, which were CD45RO-negative and positively selected for CCR7. All donors were healthy HIV-negative adults lacking recent acute infections or vaccinations. CDR1 and CDR2 (germline): SEHNR, FQNEAQ (reference sequence). The V end lost 5 bases, the J end lost 5 bases, and 18 bases lay between the germline ends. This CDR3 has 16 residues.

This chain uses TRBV7-9 with TRBJ1-4; D is perhaps TRBD1 (6 bases). This TCR was sampled from a man younger than 40 in good health. The material sequenced was naive CD8+ T cells sorted from blood. The CDR3 spells CASSVNPGGPNEKLFF. CDR3 nucleotide sequence: TGTGCCAGCAGCGTCAACCCTGGGGGCCCAAATGAAAAACTGTTTTTT.